This TCR beta chain was recovered during a study of CD8 T cells in Susac syndrome. The multiple sclerosis controls were treatment-naive patients with relapsing-remitting disease that was stable or active. FACS was used to enrich TEMRA cells, whereas the CD8+ and CD4+ T cells were obtained by negative isolation. Random hexamers were used to reverse transcribe the RNA input (about 0.5 to 1 ug). The immunoSEQ assay covered 54 Vbeta and 13 Jbeta segments for CDR3. Each CDR3 protein gets one entry after TCRdb re-called the immunoSEQ multiplex PCR reads with MiXCR. Here the sample spans approximately 200,000 distinct CDR3 sequences, roughly 94% being singletons. This clonotype was counted a few times. This CDR3 spans 13 amino acids. The V end lost 5 bases, the J end lost 4 bases, and 9 bases lay between the germline ends.

Sequenced material: CD4+ T cells from PBMCs. The chain recombines TRBV12-3 or TRBV12-4 with TRBJ2-1; tentative D call: TRBD1 (6 bases). This receptor was taken from a human donor with multiple sclerosis. The CDR3 DNA reads as TGTGCCAGCAGTCCGGACAGTTACAATGAGCAGTTCTTC. This translates into CASSPDSYNEQFF.